This record looks at one T cell receptor (beta chain) sequence and its context. Its antigen is undetermined. Primers: 60 Vbeta forward and 13 Jbeta reverse. TCRdb's copy holds only in-frame clones and misses some; the assay was immunoSEQ multiplex PCR. The table includes about 130,000 clones, roughly 82% detected once. Germline V lookup: CDR1 SGHNT, CDR2 YYREEE (reference sequence). Trimming cost V 4 bases and J 3 bases; bases outside gene matches: 8. This CDR3 contains 15 residues. The data derive from a study of cytomegalovirus exposure and HLA in healthy donors. About the research overall: From 170 million or so T cells, an earlier analysis saw roughly 100 million unique TCR beta sequences. In an early release, HLA-typed donors contributed tens of millions of unique TCR sequences.

Study-wide results and caveats: The authors listed 150 or so TCR beta chains as cytomegalovirus-associated. There were several of the most significant clusters that appeared linked to common viral pathogens in a later analysis.

The receptor was derived from a boy younger than 18 in good health and CMV-seronegative. The chain recombines TRBV5-4 with TRBJ2-7; 9 nucleotides agree with TRBD1. Sequencing was performed on PBMCs. This CDR3 is CASSPRQGGNYEQYF. The CDR3 region has the DNA TGTGCCAGCAGCCCAAGACAGGGGGGTAACTACGAGCAGTACTTC.